A single T cell receptor beta chain is shown here with its context. Its specificity is not known. This entry belongs to a study of CD8 T cells in ankylosing spondylitis. Germline-derived CDR1 and CDR2 are SGHRS and YFSETQ. There are 15 residues in the CDR3. Trimming pared 0 bases from V and 4 bases from J, leaving 13 bases between. TCRdb used MiXCR to reprocess the 5' RACE reads, holding one entry per CDR3 protein. The sample has about 140,000 distinct CDR3 sequences, under 35% seen once. Study observations and caveats: The authors found the disease-linked clones to be CD8+ and relatively rare in peripheral blood.

The sample consisted of synovial fluid, either unsorted or a sorted T cell fraction (not recorded which). The V and J genes are TRBV5-1 and TRBJ1-2; D is undetermined. The TCR sequence derives from a male donor with ankylosing spondylitis. The CDR3 sequence: CASSLASGELYGYTF. For the CDR3, the DNA is TGCGCCAGCAGCTTGGCGTCAGGAGAGCTCTATGGCTACACCTTC.